Here is one T cell receptor (beta chain) with its context. Its cognate antigen has yet to be identified. Per-base qualities were not stored, and no clone one base away is much larger. The record originates from a study of blood T cell repertoires in COVID-19 (dated by TCRdb to the early 2020s). About the investigation overall: Samples from collaborators originated in the United States, Italy and Spain and spanned both the acute and convalescent phases of COVID-19. The prospective study material was composed of cDNA or gDNA derived from T cells, B-cell-depleted T cells, or PBMCs. The dataset comprised deeply sampled blood TCRbeta repertoires from subjects exposed to, actively infected with, or recovered from COVID-19. The repertoires were made available in a free public database intended to serve as a resource for research on the immune response to SARS-CoV-2. Samples were obtained from the ongoing ImmuneRACE study (first 160 participants) and from 1,200 or so subjects provided by 6 global collaborators. Nearly every sample came with metadata listing a de-identified subject ID, COVID-19 status, age in years and sex. Where available, HLA class I and class II types were taken from metadata supplied by the sample provider and were not determined by assay-based typing. The paper's findings and limits, for the study overall: The quantity of clinical and demographic metadata differed by source and by participant and was supplied without curation.

TCRbeta CDR3 regions were amplified from genomic DNA using the immunoSEQ Assay, a bias-controlled multiplex PCR. The authors' pipeline ran thus. Nucleated cell counts per sample were estimated from amplification of reference gene primers within the assay. To quantify the absolute abundance of each unique TCRbeta CDR3 rearrangement, sequence reads were collapsed and filtered. For each sample, productive Simpson clonality was calculated as the square root of Simpson's diversity index across productive rearrangements. TCRdb carries this immuneACCESS record with in-frame sequences only. Its versions omit some clonotypes, under half of them owing to an unresolved V gene in the studies checked, with the rest unexplained. That table gives V, J and clone size, and the DNA gave D and trimming. Across this sample there are about 180,000 clones, with more than 75% seen only once. In total, the top ten clones hold over 15% of the sample.

Its CDR3 holds 17 amino acids, cysteine through phenylalanine. The only DNA kept is the CDR3, 51 bases in frame from the first base. Trimmed from V: 7 bases; trimmed from J: 2 bases; junction bases lacking a gene match: 20. CDR1 is given as GTSNPN and CDR2 as SVGIG, both from the germline V gene (reference sequence). One collaborating source in Seattle enrolled patients during active infection and followed them longitudinally through the course of disease. The collaborating institutions used their own protocols to collect whole blood in K2EDTA tubes. For TCRbeta analysis, collaborators shipped samples as frozen whole blood, isolated PBMCs, or DNA extracted from either of those sample types.

Sequenced: peripheral blood. The sequence was obtained from a person aged 70 to 85 with COVID-19, enrolled during active disease. The chain was built from TRBV30 and TRBJ2-7, with TRBD2 matching 7 junction bases. The DNA sequence follows: TGTGCCTCCACACCTCGACTCCGGGGGGTGTCGGCCTACGAGCAGTACTTC. Translated, this is CASTPRLRGVSAYEQYF.